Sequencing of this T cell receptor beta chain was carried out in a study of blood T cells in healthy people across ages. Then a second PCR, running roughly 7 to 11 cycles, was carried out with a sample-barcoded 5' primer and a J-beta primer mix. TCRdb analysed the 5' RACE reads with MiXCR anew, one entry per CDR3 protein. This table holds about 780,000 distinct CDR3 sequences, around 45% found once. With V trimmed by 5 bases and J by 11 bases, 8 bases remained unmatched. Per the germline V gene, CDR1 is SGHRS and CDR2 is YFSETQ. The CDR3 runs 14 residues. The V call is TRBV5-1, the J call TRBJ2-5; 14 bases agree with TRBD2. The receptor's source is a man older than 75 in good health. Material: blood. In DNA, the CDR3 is TGCGCCAGCAGTGGGACTAGCGGGAGTACCCGGCAGTACTTC. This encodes CASSGTSGSTRQYF.